The 18 T cell receptor beta chains below were found in one sample sequenced in a study of blood T cell repertoires in COVID-19. Profiling relied on immunoSEQ multiplex PCR, and the TCRdb table lists in-frame clones only, not all of them. The table includes about 210,000 clones, 65% to 90% detected once. The specimen was PBMCs or T cells enriched from blood (not recorded which). All receptors come from a woman aged 45-65 years with acute COVID-19.

The V call is TRBV7-8, the J call TRBJ2-1, with D possibly matching TRBD2 (7 bases). The CDR3 covers 12 residues. The V end was cut by 6 bases, the J end by 9 bases, with 12 bases between. In germline, CDR1 is SGHVS, CDR2 FQNEAQ. CDR3 bases: TGTGCCAGCAGTCAAGGGGGGGGTGAGCAGTTCTTC. Translating gives CASSQGGGEQFF.

V usage is TRBV7-9 and J usage is TRBJ2-3, with TRBD2 matching over 10 bases. The germline CDR1 and CDR2 sequences are SEHNR and FQNEAQ (reference sequence). This CDR3 has 16 amino acids. After removal of 5 bases from V and 3 bases from J, the junction contained 8 bases not matched to a gene. This CDR3 reads CASSPRASGSTDTQYF. In DNA form, the CDR3 reads TGTGCCAGCAGCCCCAGGGCTAGCGGGAGTACAGATACGCAGTATTTT.

The J gene is TRBJ2-1, the V gene TRBV19, with 8 bases fitting TRBD2. Germline trimming cut 3 bases from V and 4 bases from J; bases unmatched to any gene: 11. CDR1 and CDR2 from the germline V gene are LNHDA and SQIVND (reference sequence). The CDR3 length is 17 residues. The chain's CDR3 is CASSIVSGGGPYNEQFF. The CDR3 nucleotides read TGTGCCAGTAGTATCGTAAGCGGCGGGGGGCCTTACAATGAGCAGTTCTTC. Based on the CDR3 plus reference TRBV19 and TRBJ2-1, the full variable domain is DGGITQSPKYLFRKEGQNVTLSCEQNLNHDAMYWYRQDPGQGLRLIYYSQIVNDFQKGDIAEGYSVSREKKESFPLTVTSAQKNPTAFYLCASSIVSGGGPYNEQFFGPGTRLTVL.

This chain joins TRBV29-1 and TRBJ1-1; the match to TRBD1 covers 9 bases. Germline V gives CDR1 SQVTM, CDR2 ANQGSEA. J was trimmed by 6 bases and V by 4 bases; bases with no gene match: 12. The CDR3 is made up of 15 amino acids. CDR3 sequence (DNA): TGCAGCGTTGCCGACCCGGGACAGGGACCCTCTGAAGCTTTCTTT. Its protein is CSVADPGQGPSEAFF.

V usage is TRBV12-3 or TRBV12-4 and J usage is TRBJ2-7; D possibly corresponds to TRBD2 (6 bases). Trimming removed 1 base from V and 4 bases from J, with 8 bases in between. The CDR3 is made up of 13 amino acids. For the CDR3, the DNA is TGTGCCAGCAGTTTAGACGGGGGTTACGAGCAGTACTTC. It is translated as CASSLDGGYEQYF.

This clone was picked up one time. The chain is built from TRBV5-1 and TRBJ1-1; TRBD1 is a possible D gene (5 bases). The CDR3 contains 14 residues. The ends were cut back, 3 bases at V and 6 bases at J, with 15 bases in the middle. Germline V gives CDR1 SGHRS, CDR2 YFSETQ. The CDR3 DNA reads as TGCGCCAGCAGCTCTGGGGCGGGGGTCGCTGAAGCTTTCTTT. Residues: CASSSGAGVAEAFF.

The chain has TRBV7-9 and TRBJ2-7; 10 bases are a match to TRBD2. The V and J ends lost 3 bases and 8 bases, in that order; junction bases with no gene match: 16. This CDR3 region has 17 residues. Germline CDR1 is SEHNR and CDR2 is FQNEAQ (reference sequence). CDR3 in DNA: TGTGCCAGCAGCTTCCCACTAGCGGGGCTTTCCTACGAGCAGCAGTACTTC. This sequence encodes CASSFPLAGLSYEQQYF. The variable domain in full, with the rest retrieved from reference TRBV7-9 and TRBJ2-7, is DTGVSQNPRHKITKRGQNVTFRCDPISEHNRLYWYRQTLGQGPEFLTYFQNEAQLEKSRLLSDRFSAERPKGSFSTLEIQRTEQGDSAMYLCASSFPLAGLSYEQQYFGPGTRLTVT.

The chain carries TRBV6-5 and TRBJ1-5, with a weak D call TRBD1 (5 bases). CDR3 length: 14 residues. V lost 6 bases to trimming and J lost 3 bases, with 12 bases between them. Per the germline V gene, CDR1 is MNHEY and CDR2 is SVGAGI. The CDR3 loop reads CASRSQGINQPQHF. CDR3 bases: TGTGCCAGCAGATCCCAGGGAATCAATCAGCCCCAGCATTTT.

The chain links TRBV3-1 (or the pseudogene TRBV3-2) to TRBJ2-1, with 8 bases identical to TRBD2. Germline V gives CDR1 LGHDT, CDR2 YNNKEL (reference sequence). CDR3 length equals 14 residues. With 2 bases clipped from V and 6 bases from J, the junction kept 3 bases outside the gene matches. The CDR3, as DNA: TGTGCCAGCAGCCAACTCAGCGGGAGCAATGAGCAGTTCTTC. Its protein is CASSQLSGSNEQFF.

This clone turned up a few times. The chain couples TRBV3-1 (or the pseudogene TRBV3-2) to TRBJ2-5, with 10 bases lining up with TRBD2. Germline CDR1 and CDR2: LGHDT and YNNKEL (reference sequence). The J segment lost 0 bases and the V segment lost 4 bases, leaving 2 bases of the junction unmatched. The CDR3 loop spans 15 amino acids. CDR3 in DNA: TGTGCCAGCAGCCGACTAGCGGGCAACCAAGAGACCCAGTACTTC. Translating it yields CASSRLAGNQETQYF.

The table lists this clone with a few counts. This sequence joins TRBV5-1 and TRBJ2-5; 9 bases align to TRBD2. The CDR3 runs 14 residues. Looked up from germline, CDR1 is SGHRS and CDR2 is YFSETQ. J lost 4 bases, V lost 6 bases, and 7 bases had no gene match. CDR3 DNA: TGCGCCAGCACTCTTAGCGGGAGTGGAGAGACCCAGTACTTC. This translates into CASTLSGSGETQYF.

This chain joins TRBV5-4 and TRBJ2-5; 10 bases match TRBD1. V lost 4 bases, J lost 5 bases, and 8 bases stayed unmatched. Germline lookup yields CDR1 SGHNT and CDR2 YYREEE (reference sequence). The CDR3 consists of 15 residues. CDR3 sequence reads: CASSPRQGAGETQYF. The CDR3 nucleotides are TGTGCCAGCAGCCCCCGACAGGGGGCGGGGGAGACCCAGTACTTC.

The V gene is TRBV10-3, the J gene TRBJ2-1; a possible D gene is TRBD2 (5 bases). Germline loops: CDR1 ENHRY, CDR2 SYGVKD. Trimming left V 9 bases short and J 9 bases short, with 15 bases between. The CDR3 contains 12 residues. CDR3 nucleotides: TGTGCCATGAGTTCGGGAACGGCTGAGCAGTTCTTC. It is translated as CAMSSGTAEQFF.

The V call is TRBV7-2, the J call TRBJ2-3; TRBD2 matches 10 bases. This CDR3 is built from 17 residues. Unmatched junction bases numbered 5, after V lost 0 bases and J lost 2 bases. Germline CDR1 is SGHTA and CDR2 is FQGNSA. CDR3 amino acids: CASSLAVAGGLTDTQYF. The CDR3 DNA sequence: TGTGCCAGCAGCTTAGCGGTAGCGGGGGGCCTCACAGATACGCAGTATTTT.

The chain has TRBV2 and TRBJ2-7, with no clear D. Germline CDR1 and CDR2: SNHLY and FYNNEI. Trimming removed 2 bases at V and 3 bases at J, with 8 bases between. The CDR3 runs 13 residues. In DNA form, the CDR3 reads TGTGCCAGCAGTGAACAGAAGTTCTACGAGCAGTACTTC. Its protein product is CASSEQKFYEQYF.

The CDR3 DNA is TGTGCCAGCAGCTTGAGGGGGAAGGCTTACGAGCAGTACTTC. Its translation: CASSLRGKAYEQYF. The chain carries TRBV3-1 (or the pseudogene TRBV3-2) and TRBJ2-7; perhaps TRBD1 as D (6 bases). The germline CDR1 and CDR2 sequences are LGHDT and YNNKEL (reference sequence). The CDR3 runs to 14 residues. V lost 5 bases and J 4 bases, leaving 15 bases between the germline ends.

The chain links TRBV6-2 or TRBV6-3 to TRBJ1-6; perhaps TRBD1 as D (5 bases). This CDR3 spans 15 amino acids. The V end lost 5 bases, the J end lost 7 bases, and 15 bases lay between the germline ends. The germline V gene has CDR1 MNHEY and CDR2 SVGEGT. DNA of the CDR3: TGTGCCAGCAGTCCGACAGTGGCGTCCAATTCACCCCTCCACTTT. It specifies CASSPTVASNSPLHF.

In this sample, this clone turned up a few times. The chain joins TRBV7-2 to TRBJ1-3; maybe TRBD1 (5 bases). The ends were cut back, 5 bases at V and 0 bases at J, with 14 bases in the middle. CDR3 length equals 16 residues. Germline CDR1 is SGHTA and CDR2 is FQGNSA. CDR3 bases: TGTGCCAGCAGCCGGCTAGGGCAGGGCTCTGGAAACACCATATATTTT. Translation gives CASSRLGQGSGNTIYF.